This T cell receptor (beta chain) appears in the sequencing data of a study of blood T cells in healthy people across ages. Study overall: When template switching was applied, about one barcoded beta molecule was captured per two T cells.

The CDR3 totals 15 residues. Trimming pared 10 bases from V and 6 bases from J, leaving 22 bases between. Together with a sample-barcoded 5' primer, a J-beta primer mix was included in a second PCR lasting about 6 to 11 cycles. One entry per CDR3 protein results from TCRdb running MiXCR on the 5' RACE reads. The table has around 1.1 million distinct CDR3 sequences, under 40% seen once; the top ten hold roughly 14%. The receptor was isolated from a man aged 18 to 30 in good health. The specimen sequenced was blood. V and J are TRBV12-3 or TRBV12-4 and TRBJ1-5; tentative D call: TRBD1 (5 bases). The DNA of the CDR3 is TGTGCCACCCTGGGGGTTAGAGGAGGTGGTCAGCCCCAGCATTTT. It encodes CATLGVRGGGQPQHF.